These 19 T cell receptor beta chains came from one sample sequenced in a study of yellow fever vaccine responses in identical twins (dated by TCRdb to 2017 to 2018). Preparation of the library involved RT-PCR. Reads for this sample came from an Illumina HiSeq 2500. Through fastp at Q25 and MiXCR, TCRdb rebuilt clones from the public reads, retaining in-frame beta chains. Rows are combined by CDR3 protein, so each entry shows the most common genes and DNA. For this sample there are about 10,000 distinct CDR3 sequences; roughly 85% appear just once. Jointly, the top ten make up around 2% of the sample. The sample consisted of T cells from blood (PBMCs), unsorted or a sorted subset (not recorded which), taken before or after yellow fever vaccination (not recorded which). The receptor source for this set is a woman younger than 30 who received the yellow fever vaccine. Donor details come from another sample of the same person, matched by shared clones.

The chain employs TRBV19 and TRBJ1-5, with D possibly TRBD1 on 5 matching bases. V lost 2 bases, J lost 12 bases, and 14 bases lay in between. Germline V gene data show CDR1 as LNHDA and CDR2 as SQIVND (reference sequence). The CDR3 covers 13 residues. CDR3 region: CASSIQVGGIQHF. CDR3 nucleotide sequence: TGTGCCAGTAGTATACAGGTTGGGGGGATCCAGCATTTT.

This rearrangement joins TRBV15 to TRBJ2-3; TRBD2 matches 8 bases. This CDR3 has 16 residues. Germline assignment: CDR1 LNHNV and CDR2 YYDKDF (reference sequence). V was pared by 4 bases and J by 1 base, with 7 bases of the junction left unmatched. Written as DNA, the CDR3 is TGTGCCACCAGCACCCTTTTAGCGGGGCGCACAGATACGCAGTATTTT. This translates into CATSTLLAGRTDTQYF.

This clonotype was seen once. The chain combines TRBV12-3 or TRBV12-4 with TRBJ1-6; D is unclear. V was pared by 5 bases and J by 0 bases, with 5 bases between. The CDR3 consists of 14 residues. DNA of the CDR3: TGTGCCAGCAGTCTGAGCTCCTATAATTCACCCCTCCACTTT. Protein product: CASSLSSYNSPLHF.

The chain is built from TRBV12-3 or TRBV12-4 and TRBJ2-1; D is uncertain. V was clipped by 6 bases and J by 5 bases, with 8 bases between them. The CDR3 is 12 residues long. In nucleotides, the CDR3 is TGTGCCAGCAGCCTGAATAACAATGAGCAGTTCTTC. This encodes CASSLNNNEQFF.

This rearrangement joins TRBV5-1 to TRBJ1-2; D is undetermined. Germline V lookup: CDR1 SGHRS, CDR2 YFSETQ. The CDR3 consists of 14 residues. Trimming pared 0 bases from V and 5 bases from J, leaving 11 bases between. The CDR3 bases are TGCGCCAGCAGCTTGGAGGGCCCGGGGTATGGCTACACCTTC. Encoded protein: CASSLEGPGYGYTF.

The chain joins TRBV11-2 to TRBJ2-5; D unresolved. V was trimmed by 8 bases and J by 3 bases, leaving 4 bases between them. The CDR3 runs 10 residues. The V gene's germline CDR1 is SGHAT and CDR2 FQNNGV. In DNA form, the CDR3 reads TGTGCCAGCGGCAAAGAGACCCAGTACTTC. This translates into CASGKETQYF.

The V gene is TRBV12-3 or TRBV12-4, the J gene TRBJ2-5, with 8 positions matching TRBD2. There are 16 residues in the CDR3. After removal of 3 bases from V and 0 bases from J, the junction contained 6 bases not matched to a gene. CDR3: CASSFMSGSDQETQYF. CDR3 sequence (DNA): TGTGCCAGCAGTTTTATGAGCGGGAGCGACCAAGAGACCCAGTACTTC.

J is TRBJ1-2 and V is TRBV6-1, with D possibly matching TRBD1 (5 bases). Germline V gives CDR1 MNHNS, CDR2 SASEGT. The V and J ends lost 6 bases and 7 bases respectively, with 15 bases between them. This CDR3 is 13 amino acids long. The CDR3 DNA is TGTGCCAGCAGGTTGGGGCAGGGACTTGGCTACACCTTC. This translates into CASRLGQGLGYTF.

This chain uses TRBV11-1 with TRBJ1-1; no clear D. This CDR3 has 13 residues. V lost 4 bases, J lost 2 bases, and 8 bases lay in between. Per germline, CDR1 SGHAT and CDR2 FQDESV (reference sequence). The CDR3 DNA follows: TGTGCCAGCAGCTCCCAGTTTAACACTGAAGCTTTCTTT. Amino acids: CASSSQFNTEAFF.

The chain combines TRBV11-1 with TRBJ2-5; 8 bases line up with TRBD2. Germline CDR1 is SGHAT and CDR2 is FQDESV (reference sequence). The trim removed 4 bases at V and 0 bases at J, leaving 7 bases unmatched. The CDR3 loop spans 16 amino acids. The CDR3 DNA follows: TGTGCCAGCAGCTCGCGGGAGGCGTTGTACCAAGAGACCCAGTACTTC. This gives the protein CASSSREALYQETQYF.

This chain joins TRBV28 and TRBJ2-2; D is unclear. The CDR3 loop spans 13 amino acids. Trimming removed 7 bases from V and 7 bases from J, with 13 bases in between. The V gene's germline CDR1 is MDHEN and CDR2 SYDVKM. This chain's CDR3 is CASNVDRVGELFF. The CDR3 DNA sequence: TGTGCCAGCAATGTGGACCGGGTCGGGGAGCTGTTTTTT.

The V gene is TRBV10-1, the J gene TRBJ2-3; perhaps TRBD2 as D (5 bases). The V gene lost 7 bases and the J gene lost 4 bases, with 15 bases spanning the gap. Germline V gives CDR1 WNHNN, CDR2 SYGVQD (reference sequence). The CDR3 has 14 amino acids. The CDR3 protein is CASTGLLEPDTQYF. CDR3 DNA: TGCGCCAGCACCGGGCTACTAGAACCAGATACGCAGTATTTT.

Only a few counts were recorded for this clonotype. The V and J genes are TRBV2 and TRBJ2-2; 7 nucleotides line up with TRBD1. The CDR3 spans 15 residues. Germline CDR1 SNHLY, CDR2 FYNNEI. V lost 6 bases, J lost 1 base, and 5 bases stayed unmatched. CDR3 nucleotides: TGTGCCAGCAGGAGGACAGGTCTGAACACCGGGGAGCTGTTTTTT. This translates into CASRRTGLNTGELFF.

This clonotype was observed a handful of times. The chain has TRBV5-1 and TRBJ2-1; D ambiguous. V was cut by 0 bases and J by 4 bases, with 11 bases left in between. The CDR3 consists of 15 residues. From germline, CDR1 is SGHRS and CDR2 YFSETQ. CDR3: CASSLEKTSYNEQFF. CDR3 DNA sequence: TGCGCCAGCAGCTTGGAAAAAACATCGTACAATGAGCAGTTCTTC. Full variable domain (remainder filled in from reference TRBV5-1 and TRBJ2-1): KAGVTQTPRYLIKTRGQQVTLSCSPISGHRSVSWYQQTPGQGLQFLFEYFSETQRNKGNFPGRFSGRQFSNSRSEMNVSTLELGDSALYLCASSLEKTSYNEQFFGPGTRLTVL.

The chain has TRBV4-1 and TRBJ1-3; no firm D call. Germline V lookup: CDR1 MGHRA, CDR2 YSYEKL. Trimming removed 1 base at V and 4 bases at J, with 8 bases between. The CDR3 covers 14 residues. CDR3 sequence: CASSQGGIGNTIYF. The CDR3 DNA reads TGCGCCAGCAGCCAAGGAGGGATCGGAAACACCATATATTTT.

The rearrangement links TRBV6-1 to TRBJ1-1, with 9 bases matching TRBD1. CDR1 is MNHNS, CDR2 SASEGT, per germline. The CDR3 length is 13 residues. J was trimmed by 11 bases and V by 8 bases; bases with no gene match: 12. CDR3: CASPRRQGGMAFF. CDR3 in DNA: TGTGCCAGCCCTCGGCGACAGGGGGGAATGGCTTTCTTT.

The chain links TRBV12-3 or TRBV12-4 to TRBJ2-7, with D maybe TRBD2 (6 bases). Trimming took 4 bases from V and 3 from J, leaving 16 bases between them. CDR3 size: 15 residues. The CDR3 is CASSSDRRERYEQYF. CDR3 DNA: TGTGCCAGCAGTTCCGACCGACGGGAGCGCTACGAGCAGTACTTC.

This chain connects TRBV6-5 to TRBJ2-5; tentative D call: TRBD1 (5 bases). The CDR3 is 17 amino acids. Trimming cost V 0 bases and J 0 bases, with 14 bases left between them. Germline V gene data show CDR1 as MNHEY and CDR2 as SVGAGI. For the CDR3, the DNA is TGTGCCAGCAGTTACTCTATCACAGGTGGATACCAAGAGACCCAGTACTTC. Its translation is CASSYSITGGYQETQYF.

The rearrangement links TRBV11-1 to TRBJ2-5, with 7 bases lining up with TRBD1. Trimming took 5 bases from V and 2 from J; bases not matched to a gene: 5. The germline gives CDR1 SGHAT, CDR2 FQDESV (reference sequence). The CDR3 has 14 residues. The DNA for the CDR3 is TGTGCCAGCAGCCCAGACAGGGAACAAGAGACCCAGTACTTC. It yields the protein CASSPDREQETQYF. The full variable domain, in which reference TRBV11-1 and TRBJ2-5 provide the parts outside the CDR3, is EAEVAQSPRYKITEKSQAVAFWCDPISGHATLYWYRQILGQGPELLVQFQDESVVDDSQLPKDRFSAERLKGVDSTLKIQPAELGDSAMYLCASSPDREQETQYFGPGTRLLVL.